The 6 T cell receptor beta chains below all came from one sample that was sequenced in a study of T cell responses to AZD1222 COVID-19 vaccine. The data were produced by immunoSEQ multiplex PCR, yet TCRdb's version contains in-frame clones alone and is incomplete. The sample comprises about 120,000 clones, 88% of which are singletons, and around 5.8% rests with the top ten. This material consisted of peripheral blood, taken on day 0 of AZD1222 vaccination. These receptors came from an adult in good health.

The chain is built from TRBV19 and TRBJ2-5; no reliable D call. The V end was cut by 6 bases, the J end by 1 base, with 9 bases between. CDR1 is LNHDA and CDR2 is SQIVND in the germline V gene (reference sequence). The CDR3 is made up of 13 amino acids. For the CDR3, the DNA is TGTGCCAGTAGATCAGGTTCCCAAGAGACCCAGTACTTC. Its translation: CASRSGSQETQYF.

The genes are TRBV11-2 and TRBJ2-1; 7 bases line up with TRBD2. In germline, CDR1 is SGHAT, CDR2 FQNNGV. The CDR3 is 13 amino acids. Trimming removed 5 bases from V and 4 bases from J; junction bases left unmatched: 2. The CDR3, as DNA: TGTGCCAGCAGCCCCGGGGGGTACAATGAGCAGTTCTTC. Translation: CASSPGGYNEQFF.

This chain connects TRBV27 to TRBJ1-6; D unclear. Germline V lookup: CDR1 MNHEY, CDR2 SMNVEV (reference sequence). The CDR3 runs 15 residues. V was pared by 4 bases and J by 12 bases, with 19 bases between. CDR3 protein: CASSSLGWARGPLHF. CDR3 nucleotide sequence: TGTGCCAGCAGTTCTCTGGGGTGGGCGCGGGGACCCCTCCACTTT.

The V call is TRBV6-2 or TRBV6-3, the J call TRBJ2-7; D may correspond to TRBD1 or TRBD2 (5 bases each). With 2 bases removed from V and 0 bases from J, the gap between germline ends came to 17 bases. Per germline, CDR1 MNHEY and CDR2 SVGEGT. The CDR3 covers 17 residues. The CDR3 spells CASSYPKGRSLSYEQYF. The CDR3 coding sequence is TGTGCCAGCAGTTACCCCAAGGGACGCTCCCTCTCCTACGAGCAGTACTTC.

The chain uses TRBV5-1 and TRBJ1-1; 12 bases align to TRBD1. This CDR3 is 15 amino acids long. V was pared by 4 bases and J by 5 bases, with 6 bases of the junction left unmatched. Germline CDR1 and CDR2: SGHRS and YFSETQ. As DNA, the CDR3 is TGCGCCAGCAGCACGGGACAGGGGGCGGGGACTGAAGCTTTCTTT. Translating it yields CASSTGQGAGTEAFF.

CDR3 sequence (DNA): TGTGCCAGCAGCTTAGGGGAGGACACTGAAGCTTTCTTT. Translation: CASSLGEDTEAFF. This chain joins TRBV11-3 and TRBJ1-1, with D unresolved. Trimming took 1 base from V and 3 from J, leaving 6 bases between them. The CDR3 totals 13 residues. Germline CDR1 SGHNT, CDR2 YENEEA. The full variable domain, rest sourced from reference TRBV11-3 and TRBJ1-1, is EAGVVQSPRYKIIEKKQPVAFWCNPISGHNTLYWYLQNLGQGPELLIRYENEEAVDDSQLPKDRFSAERLKGVDSTLKIQPAELGDSAVYLCASSLGEDTEAFFGQGTRLTVV.